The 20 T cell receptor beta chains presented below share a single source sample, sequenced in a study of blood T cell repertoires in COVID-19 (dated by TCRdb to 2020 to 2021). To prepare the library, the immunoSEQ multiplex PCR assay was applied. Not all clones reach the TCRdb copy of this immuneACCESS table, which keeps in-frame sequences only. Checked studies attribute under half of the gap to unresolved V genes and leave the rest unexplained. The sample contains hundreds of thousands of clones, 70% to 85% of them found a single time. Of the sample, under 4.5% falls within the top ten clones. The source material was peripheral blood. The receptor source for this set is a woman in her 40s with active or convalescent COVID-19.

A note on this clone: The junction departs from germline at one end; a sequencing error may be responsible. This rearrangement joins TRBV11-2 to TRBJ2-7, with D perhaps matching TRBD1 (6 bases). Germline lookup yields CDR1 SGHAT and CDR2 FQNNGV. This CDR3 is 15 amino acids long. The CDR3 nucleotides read TGTGCCAGCAGCCCCATGACAGGATCCTCCCACGAGCAGTACTTC. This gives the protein CASSPMTGSSHEQYF.

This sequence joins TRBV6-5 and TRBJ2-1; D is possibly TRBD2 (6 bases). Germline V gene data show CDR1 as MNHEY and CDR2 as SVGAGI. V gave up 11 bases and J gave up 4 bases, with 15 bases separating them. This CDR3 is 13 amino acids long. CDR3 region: CAANGAGYNEQFF. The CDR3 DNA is TGTGCCGCCAATGGGGCGGGATACAATGAGCAGTTCTTC.

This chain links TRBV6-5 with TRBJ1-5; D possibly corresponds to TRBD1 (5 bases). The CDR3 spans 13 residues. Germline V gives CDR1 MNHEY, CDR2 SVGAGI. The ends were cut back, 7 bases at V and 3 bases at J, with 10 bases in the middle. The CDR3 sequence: CASNQQVNQPQHF. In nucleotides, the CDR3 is TGTGCCAGCAATCAACAGGTCAATCAGCCCCAGCATTTT.

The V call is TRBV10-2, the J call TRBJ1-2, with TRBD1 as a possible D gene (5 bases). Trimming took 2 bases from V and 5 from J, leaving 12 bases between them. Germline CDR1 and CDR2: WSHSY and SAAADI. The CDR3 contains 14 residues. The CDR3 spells CASSENSQGYGYTF. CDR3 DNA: TGCGCCAGCAGTGAGAACAGCCAGGGATATGGCTACACCTTC.

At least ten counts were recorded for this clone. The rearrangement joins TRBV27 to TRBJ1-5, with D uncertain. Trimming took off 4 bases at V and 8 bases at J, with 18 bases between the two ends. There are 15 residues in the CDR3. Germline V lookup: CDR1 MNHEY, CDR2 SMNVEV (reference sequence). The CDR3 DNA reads TGTGCCAGCAGTTCCCGGGGTTCGGGGAATGAGCCCCAGCATTTT. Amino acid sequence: CASSSRGSGNEPQHF.

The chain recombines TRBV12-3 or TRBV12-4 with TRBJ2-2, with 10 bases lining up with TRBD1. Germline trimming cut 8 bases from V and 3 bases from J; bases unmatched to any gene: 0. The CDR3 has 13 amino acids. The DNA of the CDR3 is TGTGCCAGCGGACAGGGGGACACCGGGGAGCTGTTTTTT. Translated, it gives CASGQGDTGELFF.

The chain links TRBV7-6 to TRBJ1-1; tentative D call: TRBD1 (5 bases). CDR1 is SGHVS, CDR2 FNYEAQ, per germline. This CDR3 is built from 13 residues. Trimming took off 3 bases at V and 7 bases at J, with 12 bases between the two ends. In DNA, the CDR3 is TGTGCCAGCAGCTTTGGGGAGGGGCTTGAAGCTTTCTTT. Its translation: CASSFGEGLEAFF.

The CDR3 region is CASSPLASNTGELFF. In DNA, the CDR3 is TGTGCCAGCAGCCCGCTGGCCTCGAACACCGGGGAGCTGTTTTTT. V usage is TRBV5-4 and J usage is TRBJ2-2; D ambiguous. Germline CDR1 is SGHNT and CDR2 is YYREEE (reference sequence). Trimming pared 4 bases from V and 0 bases from J, leaving 10 bases between. The CDR3 has 15 amino acids.

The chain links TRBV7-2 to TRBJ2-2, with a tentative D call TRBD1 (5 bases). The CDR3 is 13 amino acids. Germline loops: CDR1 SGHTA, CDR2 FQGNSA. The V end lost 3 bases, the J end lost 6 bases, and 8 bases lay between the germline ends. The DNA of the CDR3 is TGTGCCAGCAGCTTCACGACAGCCGGGGAGCTGTTTTTT. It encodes CASSFTTAGELFF.

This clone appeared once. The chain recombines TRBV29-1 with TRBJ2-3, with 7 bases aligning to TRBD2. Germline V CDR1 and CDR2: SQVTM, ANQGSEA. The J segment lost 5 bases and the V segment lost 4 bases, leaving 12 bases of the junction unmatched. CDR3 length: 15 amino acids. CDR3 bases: TGCAGCGTTGCCGCCTCTAGCCGGGGGGTAGATACGCAGTATTTT. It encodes CSVAASSRGVDTQYF.

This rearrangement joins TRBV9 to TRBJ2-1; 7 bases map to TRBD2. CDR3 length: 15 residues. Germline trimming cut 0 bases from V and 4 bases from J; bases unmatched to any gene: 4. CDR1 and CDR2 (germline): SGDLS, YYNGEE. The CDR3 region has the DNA TGTGCCAGCAGCGTAGGGGGTAGCGGGTACAATGAGCAGTTCTTC. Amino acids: CASSVGGSGYNEQFF.

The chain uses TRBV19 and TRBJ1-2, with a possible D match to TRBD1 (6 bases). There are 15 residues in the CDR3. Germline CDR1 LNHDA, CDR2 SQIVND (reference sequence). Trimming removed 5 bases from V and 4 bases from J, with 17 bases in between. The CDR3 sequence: CASSPQDRAFYGYTF. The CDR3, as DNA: TGTGCCAGTAGTCCTCAGGACAGAGCTTTCTATGGCTACACCTTC. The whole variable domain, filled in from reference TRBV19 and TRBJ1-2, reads DGGITQSPKYLFRKEGQNVTLSCEQNLNHDAMYWYRQDPGQGLRLIYYSQIVNDFQKGDIAEGYSVSREKKESFPLTVTSAQKNPTAFYLCASSPQDRAFYGYTFGSGTRLTVV.

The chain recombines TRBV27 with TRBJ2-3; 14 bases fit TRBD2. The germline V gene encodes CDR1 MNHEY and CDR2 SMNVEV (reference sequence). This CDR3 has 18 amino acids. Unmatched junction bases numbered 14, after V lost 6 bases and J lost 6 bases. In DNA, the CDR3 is TGTGCCAGCAGCCGCCCGGGACTAGCGGGGGTGAGTCGGGATACGCAGTATTTT. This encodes CASSRPGLAGVSRDTQYF.

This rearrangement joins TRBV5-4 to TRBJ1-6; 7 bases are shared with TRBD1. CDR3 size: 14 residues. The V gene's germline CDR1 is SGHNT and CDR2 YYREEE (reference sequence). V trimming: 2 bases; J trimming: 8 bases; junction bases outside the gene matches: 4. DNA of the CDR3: TGTGCCAGCAGCTTAGGGGACAGACATTCACCCCTCCACTTT. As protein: CASSLGDRHSPLHF. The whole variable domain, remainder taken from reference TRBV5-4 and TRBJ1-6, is ETGVTQSPTHLIKTRGQQVTLRCSSQSGHNTVSWYQQALGQGPQFIFQYYREEENGRGNFPPRFSGLQFPNYSSELNVNALELDDSALYLCASSLGDRHSPLHFGNGTRLTVT.

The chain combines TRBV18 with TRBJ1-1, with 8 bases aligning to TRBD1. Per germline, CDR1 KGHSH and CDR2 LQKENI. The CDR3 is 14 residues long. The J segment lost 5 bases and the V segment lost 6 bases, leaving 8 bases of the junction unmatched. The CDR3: CASSRRQGSTEAFF. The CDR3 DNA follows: TGTGCCAGCTCTCGCCGACAGGGGAGTACTGAAGCTTTCTTT.

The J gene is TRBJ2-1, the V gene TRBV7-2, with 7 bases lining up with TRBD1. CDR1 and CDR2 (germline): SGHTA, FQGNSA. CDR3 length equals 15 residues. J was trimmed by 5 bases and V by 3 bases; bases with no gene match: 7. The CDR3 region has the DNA TGTGCCAGCAGCTTTGAGGGGGCGTTCAACAATGAGCAGTTCTTC. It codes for CASSFEGAFNNEQFF.

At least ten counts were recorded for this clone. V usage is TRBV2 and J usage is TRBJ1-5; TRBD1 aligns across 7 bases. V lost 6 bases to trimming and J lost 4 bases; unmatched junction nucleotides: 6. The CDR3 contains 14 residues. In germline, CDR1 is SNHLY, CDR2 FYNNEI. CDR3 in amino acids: CASRRQGENQPQHF. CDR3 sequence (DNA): TGTGCCAGCAGGCGGCAGGGGGAAAATCAGCCCCAGCATTTT.

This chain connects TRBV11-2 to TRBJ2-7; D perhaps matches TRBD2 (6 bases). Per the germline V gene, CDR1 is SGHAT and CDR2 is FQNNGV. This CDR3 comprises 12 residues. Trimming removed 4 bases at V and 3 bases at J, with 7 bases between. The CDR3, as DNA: TGTGCCAGCAGCTCGGGACTCTACGAGCAGTACTTC. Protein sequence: CASSSGLYEQYF.

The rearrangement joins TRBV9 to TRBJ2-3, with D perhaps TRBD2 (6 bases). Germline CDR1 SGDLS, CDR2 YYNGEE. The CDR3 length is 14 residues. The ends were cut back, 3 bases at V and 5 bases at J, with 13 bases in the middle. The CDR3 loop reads CASSANMGGDTQYF. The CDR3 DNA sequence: TGTGCCAGCAGCGCCAACATGGGGGGAGATACGCAGTATTTT.

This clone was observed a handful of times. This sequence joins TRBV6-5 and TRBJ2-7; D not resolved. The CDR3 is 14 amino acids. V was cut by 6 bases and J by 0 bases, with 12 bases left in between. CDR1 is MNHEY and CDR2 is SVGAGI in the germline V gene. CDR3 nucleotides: TGTGCCAGCAGAGTGAATCCGAGCTCCTACGAGCAGTACGTC. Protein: CASRVNPSSYEQYV.